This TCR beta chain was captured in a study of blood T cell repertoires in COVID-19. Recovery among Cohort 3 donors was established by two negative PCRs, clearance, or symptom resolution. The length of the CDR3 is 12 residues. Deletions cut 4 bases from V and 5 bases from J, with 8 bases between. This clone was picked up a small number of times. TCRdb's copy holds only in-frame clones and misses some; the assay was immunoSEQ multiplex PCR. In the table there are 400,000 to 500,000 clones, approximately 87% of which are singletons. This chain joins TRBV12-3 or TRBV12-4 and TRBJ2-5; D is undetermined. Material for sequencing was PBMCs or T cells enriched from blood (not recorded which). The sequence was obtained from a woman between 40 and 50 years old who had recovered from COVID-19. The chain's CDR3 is CASSSLRETQYF. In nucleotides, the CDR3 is TGTGCCAGCAGTTCACTACGGGAGACCCAGTACTTC.